The T cell receptor (beta chain) described here comes from a study of identical twins. Study-wide results and limits: Models underpredicted monozygotic twin sharing of out-of-frame TCR alpha.

Germline V gene lookup returns CDR1 SGHDT and CDR2 YYEEEE. This CDR3 is built from 16 residues. The ends lost 0 bases at V and 8 bases at J; junction bases unmatched: 10. TCRdb itself ran the 5' RACE reads through MiXCR, one entry per CDR3 protein. This table has roughly 280,000 distinct CDR3 sequences, 9.5% appearing once. This clonotype was found a few times. The antigen remains unidentified. These data were also reused for a study on yellow fever vaccine responses in identical twins.

This sequence was found in a woman under 30 in good health. What was sequenced was CD8+ T cells sorted from blood. The chain carries TRBV5-6 and TRBJ2-1, with 8 positions matching TRBD2. The CDR3, as DNA: TGTGCCAGCAGCTTGGAGATCGGGGGGGGCGTACATGAGCAGTTCTTC. This codes for CASSLEIGGGVHEQFF.